Reported below is one T cell receptor beta chain. The method was immunoSEQ multiplex PCR; TCRdb's version includes in-frame clones alone and lacks a portion of them. The data show 150,000 to 200,000 clones, more than 60% seen once. The sample belongs to a study of blood T cell repertoires in COVID-19. Across the study: The origin of the acute and convalescent COVID-19 samples was the United States, Italy and Spain. The analysed material was cDNA or gDNA that came from T cells, B-cell-depleted T cells, or PBMCs.

CDR3 length: 15 amino acids. V lost 2 bases to trimming and J lost 9 bases; unmatched junction nucleotides: 9. In germline, CDR1 is SGHRS, CDR2 YFSETQ. The rearrangement links TRBV5-1 to TRBJ2-1; 9 bases map to TRBD2. The receptor was derived from a man aged 45-60 years who had recovered from COVID-19. What was sequenced was peripheral blood. The CDR3 coding sequence is TGCGCCAGCAGCTTATTAGCGGGAGTAGGGGGTGAGCAGTTCTTC. Its translation is CASSLLAGVGGEQFF.